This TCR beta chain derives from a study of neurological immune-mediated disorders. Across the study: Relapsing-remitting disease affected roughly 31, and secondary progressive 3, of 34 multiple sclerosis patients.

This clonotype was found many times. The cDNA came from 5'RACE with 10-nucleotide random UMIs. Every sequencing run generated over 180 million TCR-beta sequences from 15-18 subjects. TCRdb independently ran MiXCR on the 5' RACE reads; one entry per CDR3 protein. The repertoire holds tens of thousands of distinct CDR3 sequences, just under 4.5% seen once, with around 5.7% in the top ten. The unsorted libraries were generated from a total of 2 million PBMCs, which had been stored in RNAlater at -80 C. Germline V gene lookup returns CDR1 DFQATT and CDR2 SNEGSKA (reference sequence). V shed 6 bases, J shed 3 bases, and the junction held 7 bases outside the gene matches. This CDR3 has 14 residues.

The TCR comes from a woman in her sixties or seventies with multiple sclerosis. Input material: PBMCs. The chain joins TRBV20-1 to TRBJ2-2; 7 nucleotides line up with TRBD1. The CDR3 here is CSAQTGTDTGELFF. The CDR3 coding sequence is TGCAGTGCCCAAACAGGGACAGACACCGGGGAGCTGTTTTTT.